This T cell receptor (beta chain) was recorded in a study of T cell responses to AZD1222 COVID-19 vaccine. Pooled in the analysis were second doses at about 4 or about 12 weeks. V was clipped by 5 bases and J by 0 bases; unmatched bases: 0. CDR1 is MDHEN, CDR2 SYDVKM, per germline. CDR3 length: 14 amino acids. This clone was picked up one time. Generated by immunoSEQ multiplex PCR, the TCRdb table keeps only in-frame clones and is missing some. The sample carries under 150,000 clones, more than 85% recorded once. The clonotype comes from an adult who received the AZD1222 COVID-19 vaccine. The genes are TRBV28 and TRBJ2-1; 8 positions match TRBD1. Sequencing used peripheral blood, obtained 28 days after the second AZD1222 dose. The CDR3 nucleotides are TGTGCCAGCAGTGGGACAGGCTCCTACAATGAGCAGTTCTTC. Translated, it gives CASSGTGSYNEQFF.